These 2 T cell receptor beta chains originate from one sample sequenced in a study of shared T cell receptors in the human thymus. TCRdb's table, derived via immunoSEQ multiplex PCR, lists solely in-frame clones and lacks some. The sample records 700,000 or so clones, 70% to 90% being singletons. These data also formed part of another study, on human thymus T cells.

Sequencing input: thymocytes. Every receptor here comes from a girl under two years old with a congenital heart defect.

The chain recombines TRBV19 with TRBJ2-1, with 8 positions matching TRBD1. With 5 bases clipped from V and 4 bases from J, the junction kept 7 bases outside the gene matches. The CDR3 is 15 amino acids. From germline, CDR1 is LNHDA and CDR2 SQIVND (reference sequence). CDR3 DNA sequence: TGTGCCAGTAGTGCCGACAGGGGTCGGTACAATGAGCAGTTCTTC. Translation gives CASSADRGRYNEQFF.

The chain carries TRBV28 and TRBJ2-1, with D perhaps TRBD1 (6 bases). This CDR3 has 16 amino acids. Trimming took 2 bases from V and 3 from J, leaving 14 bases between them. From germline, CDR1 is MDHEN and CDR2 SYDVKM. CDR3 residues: CASSLDPPDSYNEQFF. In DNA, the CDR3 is TGTGCCAGCAGTTTAGATCCCCCGGACAGCTACAATGAGCAGTTCTTC.